One TCR beta chain is described in this entry. Its binding antigen is unknown. Per-base quality was not reported, and no clone a single base away is much larger than it. The CDR3 sequence holds 13 residues, the cysteine and phenylalanine included. Just the 39-base CDR3 DNA is kept, in frame starting at base 1. Taken from the germline V gene, the CDR1 and CDR2 loops are SGHRS and YFSETQ. V is clipped by 5 bases and J by 1 base, and the sequence between their germline boundaries is 7 bases long. In Finland, the donors were immunologically healthy infants who were having open corrective cardiac surgery for congenital heart defects. During surgery, a small roughly 0.5-1 mL aliquot of peripheral blood was collected from four of the eight donors. Genomic DNA from blood samples was extracted from all available leukocytes rather than from a fixed cell number. ACK lysis buffer was used to remove erythrocytes from the blood, and the remaining leukocytes were kept as pellets at -70 degrees C. A QIAsymphony instrument was used to extract genomic DNA from frozen cell pellets.

This sample was taken from a study of human thymus T cells (dated by TCRdb to 2018 to 2021). For context, the study as a whole: The study used 7 or 8 infant thymus samples plus four related peripheral blood samples to characterize TCR alpha and beta repertoires. Donor ages ranged from roughly 7 to 250 days, and the cohort comprised over five male and two female infants. Points the paper makes about the study in general: Usage of V and J gene segments appeared to be biased in both the thymic and the peripheral blood repertoires. On average, about 800,000 unique TCRB clonotypes were obtained from thymus samples, compared with about 84,000 from blood samples.

The immunoSEQ multiplex PCR assay was used to amplify the TCRB and TCRAD loci from a standardized quantity of quality-controlled genomic DNA. The V(D)J region was spanned by amplicons of a length sufficient to cover the CDR3 and to identify V and J genes. The commercial immunoSEQ service was used to sequence amplicons on an Illumina platform. As for the original processing: Primer bias and sequencing errors were corrected using previously described methods, and TCRAD and TCRB definitions followed the IMGT database. immunoSEQ Analyzer 3.0 and VDJTools were used for repertoire analysis, which covered basic statistics, V/J segment usage, diversity estimates, rarefaction and pairwise overlap. Chao1, ChaoE, Efron-Thisted, Shannon and inverse Simpson indices were used to estimate diversity, which was also estimated on datasets down-sampled to the smallest sample. Repertoire overlap used strict matching of CDR3 nucleotide sequence, V gene and J gene, with Jaccard-based multidimensional scaling clustering. TCRdb took over this immuneACCESS table, retaining in-frame rearrangements with V and J assigned. Such tables are incomplete; in checked studies, under half of the missing clones stem from an unresolved V gene, and the remainder is unexplained. D and trimming come from the DNA, and the V and J calls and clone size come from that table. This sample has tens of thousands of clones in its table, and 94% of those were observed once. The ten largest clones take up about 0.12% of the sample.

The TCR sequence derives from a boy younger than two with a congenital heart defect but otherwise immunologically healthy. The rearrangement combines TRBV5-1 with TRBJ1-5, with no confidently assigned D gene. The sample was blood. The CDR3 protein is CASRDDSNQPQHF. The DNA sequence follows: TGCGCCAGCAGGGACGACAGCAATCAGCCCCAGCATTTT.